This TCR beta chain originates from a study of T-cell reconstitution after alpha-beta-depleted transplantation in children listed by TCRdb under 2016. Some background on the complete study: Using TCR repertoire profiling, the study quantitatively followed how T-cell immune reconstitution unfolded in children after TCRalphabeta/CD19-depleted allogeneic hematopoietic cell transplantation. Points the paper makes about the study in general: In some patients, high TCRbeta diversity at day 60 was attributed to recipient T cells and intrathymic progenitors that had survived conditioning. Over the following months the frequencies of hyperexpanded clones went down, and after one year T-cell counts and TCRbeta diversity were mostly credited to newly produced T cells. The apparently early recovery of alphabetaT-cell counts about two months after transplant reportedly depended on only several hundred rapidly expanded clones that came from non-depleted graft cells.

The sample holds a few counts of this clonotype. Its antigen remains undetermined. The sample holds no much larger clone one base away, and base qualities are not on file. Library generation was performed with PCR. The instrument was an Illumina HiSeq 2500. TCR libraries were prepared with molecular barcoding, using unique molecular identifiers to normalize TCRbeta repertoire quantification. TCRdb handled the public reads itself, with Q25 trimming in fastp and clone calling in MiXCR, and kept productive beta chains. Merged by CDR3 protein, the rows form single entries marked with the most common genes and DNA. The sample table records fewer than 700,000 distinct CDR3 sequences; under 15% of these occur just once. Approximately 2.1% of the sample is held by the ten biggest clonotypes. The treatment or condition tag for this specimen amounts to: allogeneic hematopoietic cell transplantation with graft depleted of TCRalphabeta T cells and CD19 B cells. The children who served as transplant recipients had been given grafts of TCRalphabeta/CD19-depleted allogeneic hematopoietic cells.

The trim is 7 bases for V and 8 bases for J, with a gap of 14 bases between the germline ends. Reading from cysteine to phenylalanine, the CDR3 counts 13 amino acids. The CDR3 DNA has 39 bases and is translated from base 1. The source of this sequence is a male patient between 10 and 17 years old who had a stem cell transplant for acute myeloid leukemia, so the T cells may come from the graft donor. This material consisted of PBMCs, mostly from graft donor cells, taken 360 days after TCRalphabeta/CD19-depleted stem cell transplant. The chain is made from TRBV12-3 or TRBV12-4 and TRBJ1-4, with no D gene named confidently. The CDR3 in this case is CASTEPVGEKLFF. The DNA reads as follows: TGTGCCAGCACCGAGCCAGTGGGAGAAAAACTGTTTTTT.